Listed here is a single TCR beta chain. This sample is drawn from a study of blood T cell repertoires in COVID-19. Study overall: The United States, Italy and Spain provided the acute and convalescent COVID-19 samples. PBMCs, B-cell-depleted T cells, or T cells provided the cDNA or gDNA that made up the material.

Methods used by the authors: Amplifying reference gene primers gave estimates of nucleated cell counts. Sequencing was performed with immunoSEQ multiplex PCR; in TCRdb, only in-frame clones are kept and a portion is missing. V, J and clone size are those of that table, while D and trimming were read from the DNA. The sample consists of about 220,000 clones, roughly 84% of them appearing once. Sequencing used peripheral blood. This clonotype was sampled from a woman aged 25 to 39 who had recovered from COVID-19.

CDR3 residues: CASSLFGGSGWEQYF. CDR3 nucleotides: TGTGCCAGCAGTCTGTTCGGCGGGAGTGGTTGGGAGCAGTACTTC. The chain joins TRBV28 to TRBJ2-7, with 7 bases fitting TRBD2. Germline V gives CDR1 MDHEN, CDR2 SYDVKM. Trimming removed 5 bases from V and 7 bases from J; junction bases left unmatched: 14. The CDR3 totals 15 residues.